Here is one T cell receptor beta chain with its context. Its specific antigen is unknown. According to the germline V gene, CDR1 reads SGHDT and CDR2 reads YYEEEE. Measured from the cysteine to the phenylalanine, the CDR3 is 16 residues long. The protein alone is recorded here. From each donor, a roughly 2.6 ml peripheral blood sample was collected into PAXgene tubes and stored at -80 degrees C. Without T cell sorting, total RNA was isolated from whole blood using the PAXgene blood miRNA kit on an automated QIAcube. Peripheral blood from monozygotic twin pairs who were concordant or discordant for inflammatory bowel disease underwent deep TCRalpha and TCRbeta repertoire profiling using unique molecular barcoding. Smoking habits were recorded for all twin pairs, and each individual was classified as a current, former or never smoker. Library prep was done by 5' RACE. For each TCR library, 3,000 to 4,000 ng of total RNA was used. For each sample, cDNA synthesis was carried out in eight separate reactions using SMARTScribe reverse transcriptase. Unique molecular identifiers containing a 6-nucleotide sample barcode were introduced through template switching during cDNA synthesis. Amplification of TCRalpha and TCRbeta cDNA involved two nested PCRs of roughly 16 and 10 cycles, and each PCR was followed by bead purification. Before amplification, cDNA was treated with uracil DNA-glycosylase and purified using the QIAquick PCR purification kit. The second PCR was the step at which Illumina TruSeq-compatible adapters and sample-specific barcodes were added. Library quality and concentration were assessed using TapeStation and Qubit, and roughly 5 ng of each library was pooled. The pooled libraries were sequenced with 2 x 100 bp reads and custom sequencing primers on an Illumina HiSeq2500 single-index Rapid Run. In the original analysis: PCR and sequencing errors were corrected by UMI-based consensus assembly using MiGEC version 1.2.6. MiXCR version 2.1.1 was used for V(D)J alignment, clonotype assembly and CDR3 extraction. To normalise gene usage, clonotype sharing and MAIT/NKT TCR abundance, the top 1000, 10 000 and 20 000 clonotypes in each sample were analysed. After downsampling to 27 000 UMIs, diversity was calculated as the inverse Simpson index using the vegan R package. Statistical testing used paired Mann-Whitney U tests on the discordant twin pairs and applied Benjamini-Hochberg correction for multiple testing. After TCRdb reprocessed the reads, each CDR3 protein sequence was kept as one row, without DNA. The V and J calls follow TCRdb's processing rather than the paper's. For this sample, the table gives about 330,000 distinct CDR3 sequences. 2% to 2.5% of the sample goes to the ten largest clones.

The data originate from a study of monozygotic twins with inflammatory bowel disease (dated by TCRdb to about 2019). Describing the broader study: In total, roughly 30 monozygotic twin pairs made up the full study: 19 Danish pairs, all IBD-discordant, plus nine German pairs, of which four were IBD-concordant and five were IBD-discordant. The search for disease-associated traits relied mainly on comparing, within discordant pairs, IBD patients with their genetically identical healthy co-twins. Each individual had, on average, about 151 000 unique TCRalpha sequences and 181 000 unique TCRbeta sequences available for analysis. Broad study findings and their caveats: The results gave no support for a single strong signal or clonotype linked to IBD. A decrease in TCRbeta repertoire diversity, as measured by inverse Simpson index, was observed in IBD patients compared with their healthy co-twins. Different T cell subtypes could not be distinguished in the analysis. Because patients were on differing immunosuppressive treatments, the repertoires may have picked up extra background noise and inter-individual variability. Fewer clonotypes were shared with other individuals by IBD patients than by healthy twins, most markedly in patients showing signs of disease activity. Repertoire similarity did not differ between concordant and discordant twins, possibly due to limited statistical power.

The TCR was taken from a human donor with ulcerative colitis or Crohn's disease, or a healthy co-twin of an affected twin (not recorded which). Sequenced: blood. Recombination linked TRBV5-6 to TRBJ1-1; the D call of TRBD1 rests on TCRdb alone, since no DNA is present to check it. The CDR3 region reads CASSLVTGGPGTEAFF.